What follows describes a single TCR beta chain. Its matching antigen is unknown. 60 Vbeta and 13 Jbeta primers were used in PCR. The repertoire was sequenced with immunoSEQ multiplex PCR; TCRdb's copy has only in-frame clones and lacks some. The data hold hundreds of thousands of clones, with approximately 70% observed a single time. The germline V gene encodes CDR1 WSHSY and CDR2 SAAADI. The germline V and J ends were trimmed by 3 bases and 2 bases, with 11 bases remaining between them. The CDR3 totals 15 residues. This entry belongs to a study of cytomegalovirus exposure and HLA in healthy donors. Findings of the study overall: TCR beta V- and J-gene trimming was later associated with a missense DCLRE1C variant. Later work found most CMV-associated TCR beta chains apparently HLA-restricted.

This chain joins TRBV10-2 and TRBJ1-5; tentatively, D is TRBD1 (6 bases). Sequencing input: PBMCs. The receptor's source is a female donor in good health and CMV-seronegative. CDR3: CASSDYRVGNQPQHF. The CDR3, as DNA: TGCGCCAGCAGTGATTACAGGGTCGGCAATCAGCCCCAGCATTTT.